This record concerns one T cell receptor (beta chain) sequence. Its antigen is unknown. Other DNA sequences in this specimen translate into the identical CDR3. The sample is drawn from a study of coeliac disease. At the level of the study: Disease groups: newly diagnosed active, refractory type I, gluten-free-diet controlled.

The CDR3 spans 13 residues. Trimming removed 1 base at V and 5 bases at J, with 6 bases between. Germline-derived CDR1 and CDR2 are GTSNPN and SVGIG (reference sequence). Sequencing used immunoSEQ multiplex PCR; TCRdb keeps in-frame clones, though not all of them. The sample holds 4,000 to 5,500 clones, about 71% seen once. Study findings and constraints: TRB repertoires were largely private, with most amino acid sequences found in only one sample.

The sequenced material came from lymphocytes from the gut lamina propria. The chain has TRBV30 and TRBJ1-6, with D possibly being TRBD1 (6 bases). The TCR was taken from a man younger than 35 with celiac disease on a gluten-free diet. The CDR3 is CAWSGQDNSPLHF. DNA of the CDR3: TGTGCCTGGAGTGGACAGGATAATTCACCCCTCCACTTT.